This note documents a single T cell receptor (beta chain) sequence. Antigen: not known. This entry comes from a study of cytomegalovirus exposure and HLA in healthy donors. Researchers ran the PCR with 60 Vbeta and 13 Jbeta primers. Sequencing was performed with immunoSEQ multiplex PCR; in TCRdb, only in-frame clones are kept and a portion is missing. Of roughly 140,000 clones in the sample, over 75% were seen once. Trimming at V came to 6 bases and at J to 8 bases, leaving 13 bases not matched to a gene. Germline lookup yields CDR1 MNHNY and CDR2 SVGAGI (reference sequence). CDR3 length: 16 amino acids. Regarding the study as a whole: As was reported, the classifier diagnosed cytomegalovirus status with high specificity and sensitivity. In a later analysis, V- and J-gene trimming of beta chains associated with a DCLRE1C missense variant, replicated independently. An analysis that was carried out later associated 16,951 TCR beta sequences with HLA alleles at 0.05 false discovery rate. Previous analysis showed most TCR beta V segments were productive about 90% or about 30% of the time.

The rearrangement uses TRBV6-6 and TRBJ1-2; 12 bases map to TRBD1. The clonotype comes from a man younger than 40 in good health and CMV-seropositive. The material sequenced was PBMCs. CDR3 in amino acids: CASRPNRDRGQRGYTF. CDR3 DNA: TGTGCCAGCAGGCCGAACCGGGACAGGGGGCAGCGGGGCTACACCTTC.